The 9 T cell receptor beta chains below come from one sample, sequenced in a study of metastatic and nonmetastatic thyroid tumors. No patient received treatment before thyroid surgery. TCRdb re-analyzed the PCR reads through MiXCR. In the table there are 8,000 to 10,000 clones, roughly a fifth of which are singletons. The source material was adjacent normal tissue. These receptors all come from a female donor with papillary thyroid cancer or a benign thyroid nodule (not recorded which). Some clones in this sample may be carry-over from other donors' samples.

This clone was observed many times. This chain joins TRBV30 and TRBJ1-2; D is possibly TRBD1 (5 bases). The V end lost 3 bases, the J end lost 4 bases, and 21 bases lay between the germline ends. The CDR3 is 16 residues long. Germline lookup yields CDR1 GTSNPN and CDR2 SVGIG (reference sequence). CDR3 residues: CAWRSQEAGHTYGYTF. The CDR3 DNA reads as TGTGCCTGGAGAAGTCAGGAGGCAGGACACACCTATGGCTACACCTTC.

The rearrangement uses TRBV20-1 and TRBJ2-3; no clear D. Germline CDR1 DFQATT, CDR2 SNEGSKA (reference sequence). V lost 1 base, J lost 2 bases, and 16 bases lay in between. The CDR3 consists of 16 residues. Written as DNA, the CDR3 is TGCAGTGCTAGAGTTTCGATCGGGTCATTCACAGATACGCAGTATTTT. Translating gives CSARVSIGSFTDTQYF.

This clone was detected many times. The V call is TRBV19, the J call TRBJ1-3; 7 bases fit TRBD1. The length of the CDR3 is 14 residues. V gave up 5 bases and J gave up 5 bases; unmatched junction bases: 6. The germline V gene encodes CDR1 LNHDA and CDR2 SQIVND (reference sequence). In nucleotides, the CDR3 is TGTGCCAGTAGTCATCCGGGACAGAGAAACACCATATATTTT. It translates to CASSHPGQRNTIYF.

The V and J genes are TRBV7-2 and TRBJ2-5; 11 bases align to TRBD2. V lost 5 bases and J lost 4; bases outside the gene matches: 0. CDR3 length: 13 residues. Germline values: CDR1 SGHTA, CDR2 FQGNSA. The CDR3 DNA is TGTGCCAGCAGCGGACTAGCGGGAGAGACCCAGTACTTC. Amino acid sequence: CASSGLAGETQYF.

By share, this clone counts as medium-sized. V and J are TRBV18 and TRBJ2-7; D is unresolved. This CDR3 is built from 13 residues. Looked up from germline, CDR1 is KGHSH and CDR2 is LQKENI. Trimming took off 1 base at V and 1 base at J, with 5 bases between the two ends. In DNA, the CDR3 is TGTGCCAGCTCACCACGGGTTTCCTACGAGCAGTACTTC. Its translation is CASSPRVSYEQYF. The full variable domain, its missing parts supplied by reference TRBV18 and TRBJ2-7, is NAGVMQNPRHLVRRRGQEARLRCSPMKGHSHVYWYRQLPEEGLKFMVYLQKENIIDESGMPKERFSAEFPKEGPSILRIQQVVRGDSAAYFCASSPRVSYEQYFGPGTRLTVT.

CDR3 nucleotides: TGTGCCAGCAACCCTACTAGCGGGAGGATAAACAATGAGCAGTTCTTC. Its translation: CASNPTSGRINNEQFF. This chain joins TRBV2 and TRBJ2-1; TRBD2 aligns across 12 bases. This CDR3 has 16 amino acids. Germline loops: CDR1 SNHLY, CDR2 FYNNEI. The V segment lost 7 bases and the J segment 5 bases; nucleotides outside the gene matches: 9.

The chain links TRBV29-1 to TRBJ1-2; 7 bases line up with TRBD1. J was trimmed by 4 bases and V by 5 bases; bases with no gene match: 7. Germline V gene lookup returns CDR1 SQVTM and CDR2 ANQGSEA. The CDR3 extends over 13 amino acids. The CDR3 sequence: CSVLSQGVYGYTF. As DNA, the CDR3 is TGCAGCGTTCTCTCCCAGGGGGTCTATGGCTACACCTTC.

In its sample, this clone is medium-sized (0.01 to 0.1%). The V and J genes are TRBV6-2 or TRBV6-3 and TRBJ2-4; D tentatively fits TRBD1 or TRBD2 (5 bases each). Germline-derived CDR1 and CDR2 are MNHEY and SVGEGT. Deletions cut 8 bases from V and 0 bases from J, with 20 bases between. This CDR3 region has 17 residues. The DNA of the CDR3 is TGTGCCAGCTCAGAGGGGCCTCATTCAATAGCCAAAAACATTCAGTACTTC. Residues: CASSEGPHSIAKNIQYF.

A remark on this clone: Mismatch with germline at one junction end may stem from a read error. CDR3 sequence: CARRSGLADNTGELVF. The DNA of the CDR3 is TGTGCCAGGAGAAGCGGACTAGCGGATAACACCGGGGAGCTGGTTTTT. V and J are TRBV11-2 and TRBJ2-2, with 10 bases fitting TRBD2. CDR1 SGHAT and CDR2 FQNNGV come from the germline V gene. The CDR3 sequence is 16 residues long.